The rows below give T cell receptor beta chains drawn from one sample of a study of CXCR3-negative and CXCR3-positive naive CD8 T cells. TCRdb re-called the 5' RACE reads and gives one entry per CDR3 protein, without DNA. This table lists approximately 130,000 distinct CDR3 sequences. Sequencing was done on a sample of naive CXCR3+ CD8+ T cells from blood. These receptors were collected from a human donor in good health. Some clones in this sample may be carry-over from other donors' samples. Both conserved end residues are part of each CDR3.

TRBJ2-1,TRBV7-9,CASSSPLAGVYNEQFF
TRBJ2-2,TRBV20-1,CSAQGRGRIRGGELFF
TRBJ1-1,TRBV15,CATRVGNTEAFF
TRBJ2-1,TRBV7-9,CASSHLGGEQFF
TRBJ2-1,TRBV28,CASSLGLAGFHEQFF
TRBJ2-1,TRBV4-3,CASSQDGLQQDEQFF
TRBJ1-1,TRBV5-1,CASSPGTVGAFF
TRBJ2-1,TRBV7-8,CASSPRLAGNYNEQFF
TRBJ2-1,TRBV6-2/TRBV6-3,CASSSDRYNEQFF
TRBJ2-5,TRBV3-1,CASSQDFSGAKATQYF
TRBJ1-4,TRBV7-8,CASSLVPGLIDEKLFF
TRBJ2-1,TRBV29-1,CSVDHTRTSDTYNEQFF
TRBJ2-3,TRBV9,CASSVEGGQGTDTQYF
TRBJ2-5,TRBV23-1,CASSHGEGTDKDKETQYF
TRBJ1-5,TRBV7-2,CASSAQGNSNQPQHF
TRBJ2-2,TRBV29-1,CSSGAGGTGELFF